Each of the 26 T cell receptor beta chains below was sequenced from the same sample in a study of beta chain features in type 1 diabetes (dated by TCRdb to the late 2010s). Libraries were constructed by the immunoSEQ multiplex PCR assay. The entire isolated RNA was reverse transcribed using the High Capacity cDNA Reverse Transcription Kit, and thus expressed TCRB transcripts were sequenced. TCRdb obtained this table from immuneACCESS and retained in-frame rearrangements with V and J assigned. These tables miss some clones; where compared with another copy, unresolved V genes account for less than half of the shortfall, and the remainder is unexplained. A total of around 650,000 clones appear in this sample, around 12% of them only once. Together, the top ten hold 0.095% to 0.15% of the sample. Their cognate antigens are unknown. Overall study results and their limits: Type 1 diabetes patients showed a moderate but significant shortening of TCRB CDR3 length in all four CD4+ subsets.

Sequencing was performed on naive CD4+ T cells from blood. The cell subset or site label, read with the paper, signifies: true naive CD4+ T cells. These TCRs come from a man aged 25-40 years with type 1 diabetes.

This clone was observed a handful of times. The chain recombines TRBV7-2 with TRBJ2-7; 7 bases are shared with TRBD2. The germline gives CDR1 SGHTA, CDR2 FQGNSA. Losses at the gene ends were 5 bases for V and 6 bases for J; bases not matched to a gene: 7. The CDR3 consists of 13 residues. The CDR3: CASSRGGRGEQYF. As DNA, the CDR3 is TGTGCCAGCAGCCGCGGGGGTAGGGGCGAGCAGTACTTC.

There are a few counts of this clone. The rearrangement links TRBV6-5 to TRBJ1-3; the match to TRBD1 covers 10 bases. V dropped 2 bases and J dropped 2; count of bases not matched to a gene: 3. CDR3 size: 16 residues. From germline, CDR1 is MNHEY and CDR2 SVGAGI. The CDR3 DNA reads as TGTGCCAGCAGTTACACCGGGACAGGGGCTGGAAACACCATATATTTT. This gives the protein CASSYTGTGAGNTIYF.

The chain couples TRBV7-3 to TRBJ2-2; D is unresolved. V was trimmed by 1 base and J by 6 bases, leaving 6 bases between them. This CDR3 region has 13 residues. The V gene's germline CDR1 is SGHTA and CDR2 FQGTGA. CDR3 loop: CASSLRQAGELFF. CDR3 bases: TGTGCCAGCAGCTTAAGGCAGGCCGGGGAGCTGTTTTTT.

This clone was counted a few times. The rearrangement links TRBV6-6 to TRBJ1-5, with TRBD1 matching over 8 bases. CDR3 length: 14 amino acids. The germline V gene encodes CDR1 MNHNY and CDR2 SVGAGI (reference sequence). J lost 0 bases, V lost 6 bases, and 1 base had no gene match. CDR3 nucleotides: TGTGCCAGCAGGGACAGGGTTAGCAATCAGCCCCAGCATTTT. Protein sequence: CASRDRVSNQPQHF.

The count of this clone is one. V gene TRBV7-2 combines with J gene TRBJ2-7; 8 bases are shared with TRBD2. The ends lost 2 bases at V and 2 bases at J; junction bases unmatched: 2. The CDR3 is made up of 14 amino acids. Germline V lookup: CDR1 SGHTA, CDR2 FQGNSA. CDR3 in amino acids: CASSLSGGPYEQYF. Written as DNA, the CDR3 is TGTGCCAGCAGCTTATCGGGGGGGCCCTACGAGCAGTACTTC.

This chain uses TRBV7-2 with TRBJ1-5, with D tentatively TRBD1 (5 bases). The V end lost 6 bases, the J end lost 1 base, and 13 bases lay between the germline ends. In germline, CDR1 is SGHTA, CDR2 FQGNSA. The CDR3 loop spans 15 amino acids. CDR3 sequence (DNA): TGTGCCAGCAGAGAGTTCGGGGGGAGCAATCAGCCCCAGCATTTT. Translated, it gives CASREFGGSNQPQHF.

With respect to this clone: In the same sample, other DNA sequences code for this CDR3. The chain joins TRBV7-2 to TRBJ2-5; D uncertain. Trimming took 1 base from V and 2 from J, leaving 5 bases between them. The germline V gene encodes CDR1 SGHTA and CDR2 FQGNSA. This CDR3 has 13 residues. The CDR3 protein is CASSLVSQETQYF. The CDR3 bases are TGTGCCAGCAGCTTAGTTTCACAAGAGACCCAGTACTTC.

This clone has more than one count but fewer than ten. The CDR3 sequence is CASRVYREGNYGYTF. The CDR3 region has the DNA TGTGCCAGCAGGGTTTACAGGGAGGGCAACTATGGCTACACCTTC. V usage is TRBV6-4 and J usage is TRBJ1-2; weak D call: TRBD1 (6 bases). The V gene's germline CDR1 is MRHNA and CDR2 SNTAGT. There are 15 residues in the CDR3. Trimming took 6 bases from V and 2 from J, leaving 16 bases between them.

The V gene is TRBV4-3, the J gene TRBJ2-5; D is undetermined. CDR1 is LGHNA, CDR2 YSLEER, per germline. The CDR3 is 14 amino acids. V shed 0 bases and J shed 2 bases, with 7 bases lying between them. CDR3 DNA: TGCGCCAGCAGCCAAGACAACCTACAAGAGACCCAGTACTTC. Translated, it gives CASSQDNLQETQYF.

This clone was recorded a few times. J is TRBJ2-1 and V is TRBV7-2; D may be TRBD2 (6 bases). Germline-derived CDR1 and CDR2 are SGHTA and FQGNSA. The CDR3 loop spans 15 amino acids. V lost 5 bases, J lost 3 bases, and 14 bases lay in between. CDR3 DNA: TGTGCCAGCAGCCCCAGCGGGCAGTACTACAATGAGCAGTTCTTC. As protein: CASSPSGQYYNEQFF.

This rearrangement joins TRBV18 to TRBJ2-3; a possible D gene is TRBD2 (6 bases). CDR1 is KGHSH, CDR2 LQKENI, per germline. V lost 3 bases and J 2 bases, leaving 12 bases between the germline ends. The CDR3 contains 15 residues. CDR3 protein: CASSPQELATDTQYF. CDR3 nucleotides: TGTGCCAGCTCACCCCAAGAACTAGCCACAGATACGCAGTATTTT.

This clone was seen more than once but under ten times. This sequence joins TRBV6-5 and TRBJ1-4, with 12 bases aligning to TRBD1. Germline V lookup: CDR1 MNHEY, CDR2 SVGAGI. V was pared by 8 bases and J by 10 bases, with 11 bases of the junction left unmatched. CDR3 length: 15 residues. DNA for the CDR3: TGTGCCAGCGGAGTTACGGGACAGGGGGCGAGAAAACTGTTTTTT. Its protein is CASGVTGQGARKLFF.

This clone was detected a few times. The chain couples TRBV25-1 to TRBJ2-5; perhaps TRBD2 as D (6 bases). V lost 5 bases and J 5 bases, leaving 21 bases between the germline ends. The CDR3 extends over 16 amino acids. CDR1 is MGHDK and CDR2 is SYGVNS in the germline V gene. The CDR3 bases are TGTGCCAGCAGTTCGGTAGCTGATCCGGGGAGGGAGACCCAGTACTTC. Encoded protein: CASSSVADPGRETQYF.

In its sample, this clone was seen a few times. The V gene is TRBV9, the J gene TRBJ1-1, with 9 bases lining up with TRBD1. The CDR3 runs to 16 residues. The germline V gene encodes CDR1 SGDLS and CDR2 YYNGEE. V shed 2 bases and J 1 base; nucleotides not matched to a gene: 6. The CDR3 is CASSVSATGGNTEAFF. CDR3 nucleotides: TGTGCCAGCAGCGTGAGCGCGACAGGGGGGAACACTGAAGCTTTCTTT.

The chain is built from TRBV28 and TRBJ2-2, with D perhaps matching TRBD2 (5 bases). CDR1 and CDR2 from the germline V gene are MDHEN and SYDVKM. Trimming took 8 bases from V and 4 from J, leaving 8 bases between them. This CDR3 has 12 amino acids. This chain's CDR3 is CASQAGTGELFF. CDR3 nucleotide sequence: TGTGCCAGCCAGGCGGGCACCGGGGAGCTGTTTTTT. The full variable domain, its missing parts supplied by reference TRBV28 and TRBJ2-2, is DVKVTQSSRYLVKRTGEKVFLECVQDMDHENMFWYRQDPGLGLRLIYFSYDVKMKEKGDIPEGYSVSREKKERFSLILESASTNQTSMYLCASQAGTGELFFGEGSRLTVL.

J is TRBJ2-5 and V is TRBV7-9; 13 positions agree with TRBD2. Germline V lookup: CDR1 SEHNR, CDR2 FQNEAQ (reference sequence). Trimming removed 5 bases from V and 2 bases from J; junction bases left unmatched: 11. The CDR3 is 18 amino acids. CDR3 loop: CASSPGTSGEIVQETQYF. CDR3 coding DNA: TGTGCCAGCAGCCCCGGGACTAGCGGGGAGATCGTACAAGAGACCCAGTACTTC.

This clone was observed a few times. The V and J genes are TRBV7-2 and TRBJ1-2; TRBD1 matches at 10 bases. Losses at the gene ends were 1 base for V and 7 bases for J; bases not matched to a gene: 9. Looked up from germline, CDR1 is SGHTA and CDR2 is FQGNSA. This CDR3 is 16 amino acids long. CDR3: CASSLVVGTGVSGYTF. The DNA for the CDR3 is TGTGCCAGCAGCTTAGTAGTGGGGACAGGGGTTAGTGGCTACACCTTC.

The CDR3 nucleotides are TGTGCCAGCAGTGAGGGGGGCCCGGCTGGCAATCAGCCCCAGCATTTT. This gives the protein CASSEGGPAGNQPQHF. This rearrangement joins TRBV2 to TRBJ1-5; TRBD1 might be the D (6 bases). The CDR3 totals 16 residues. Germline CDR1 reads SNHLY; CDR2 reads FYNNEI. Deletions cut 3 bases from V and 2 bases from J, with 14 bases between.

The chain employs TRBV7-3 and TRBJ1-1; D is perhaps TRBD1 (6 bases). The V end was cut by 6 bases, the J end by 1 base, with 12 bases between. CDR1 and CDR2 (germline): SGHTA, FQGTGA. The CDR3 is made up of 14 amino acids. The DNA for the CDR3 is TGTGCCAGCAGATCTCAGGGGTCGAACACTGAAGCTTTCTTT. It is translated as CASRSQGSNTEAFF. Full variable domain (rest looked up from reference TRBV7-3 and TRBJ1-1): GAGVSQTPSNKVTEKGKYVELRCDPISGHTALYWYRQSLGQGPEFLIYFQGTGAADDSGLPNDRFFAVRPEGSVSTLKIQRTERGDSAVYLCASRSQGSNTEAFFGQGTRLTVV.

V and J are TRBV7-2 and TRBJ2-1, with a weak D call TRBD1 (6 bases). Germline CDR1 SGHTA, CDR2 FQGNSA. V was shortened by 2 bases and J by 7 bases, with 12 bases between the two germline ends. The length of the CDR3 is 14 residues. The CDR3, as DNA: TGTGCCAGCAGCTTATTCCCCGGGACAAATGAGCAGTTCTTC. Protein sequence: CASSLFPGTNEQFF.

This clone was observed a handful of times. CDR3 amino acids: CAWSASGQGRFGNSPLHF. CDR3 nucleotides: TGTGCCTGGAGTGCGTCGGGTCAGGGGAGGTTCGGGAATTCACCCCTCCACTTT. The rearrangement uses TRBV30 and TRBJ1-6; a possible D gene is TRBD1 (6 bases). The germline gives CDR1 GTSNPN, CDR2 SVGIG (reference sequence). This CDR3 spans 18 amino acids. Trimming stripped 1 base from V and 7 bases from J, with 23 bases between.

This clone was seen more than once but under ten times. The sample has other DNA sequences that encode this CDR3 too. The V call is TRBV7-2, the J call TRBJ2-6; no firm D call. Germline V gene sequence: CDR1 SGHTA, CDR2 FQGNSA. CDR3 length equals 13 residues. V was trimmed by 4 bases and J by 0 bases, leaving 1 base between them. CDR3 sequence: CASSSSGANVLTF. CDR3 sequence (DNA): TGTGCCAGCAGCTCCTCTGGGGCCAACGTCCTGACTTTC.

This clone was counted a few times. The same CDR3 can be traced to other DNA sequences in this sample. The chain has TRBV7-2 and TRBJ1-3, with D possibly being TRBD1 (5 bases). With 5 bases removed from V and 3 bases from J, the gap between germline ends came to 8 bases. Germline V gene sequence: CDR1 SGHTA, CDR2 FQGNSA. CDR3 length: 13 residues. In DNA form, the CDR3 reads TGTGCCAGCAGCCCCGGGGGTGGAAACACCATATATTTT. This encodes CASSPGGGNTIYF.

This clone was seen only a few times. This chain connects TRBV9 to TRBJ2-5; maybe TRBD2 (5 bases). This CDR3 is 17 amino acids long. The V end lost 3 bases, the J end lost 2 bases, and 20 bases lay between the germline ends. Germline V lookup: CDR1 SGDLS, CDR2 YYNGEE. CDR3 DNA: TGTGCCAGCAGCGCGGATGTGCGGGTAGGACCGCAAGAGACCCAGTACTTC. Protein: CASSADVRVGPQETQYF. The full variable domain, its missing parts supplied by reference TRBV9 and TRBJ2-5, is DSGVTQTPKHLITATGQRVTLRCSPRSGDLSVYWYQQSLDQGLQFLIQYYNGEERAKGNILERFSAQQFPDLHSELNLSSLELGDSALYFCASSADVRVGPQETQYFGPGTRLLVL.

This chain links TRBV5-1 with TRBJ1-4; 8 bases fit TRBD1. Germline V gives CDR1 SGHRS, CDR2 YFSETQ. The CDR3 sequence is 12 residues long. The V and J ends lost 2 bases and 12 bases, in that order; junction bases with no gene match: 3. CDR3 amino acids: CASSFGQGELFF. DNA of the CDR3: TGCGCCAGCAGCTTCGGACAGGGAGAACTGTTTTTT.

The J gene is TRBJ1-2, the V gene TRBV5-4, with D possibly matching TRBD1 (5 bases). Trimming removed 4 bases at V and 7 bases at J, with 14 bases between. Germline CDR1 SGHNT, CDR2 YYREEE (reference sequence). The CDR3 runs to 13 residues. The CDR3 here is CASSNLERGGYTF. The CDR3 DNA is TGTGCCAGCAGCAACCTAGAAAGGGGTGGCTACACCTTC.